The source of this T cell receptor beta chain is a study of T cells after yellow fever vaccination. General study findings and limits: A secondary response was less intense yet reached its peak sooner, at day 5 versus 15. From the bulk population, abundant clonotypes could contaminate and appear within FACS-sorted repertoires.

V lost 0 bases, J lost 6 bases, and 9 bases stayed unmatched. This CDR3 has 16 residues. CDR1 is MGHRA, CDR2 YSYEKL, per germline. Details on this clonotype: The antigen is not known.

In TCRdb, the 5' RACE reads were re-called with MiXCR into one record per CDR3 protein. The table lists about 220,000 distinct CDR3 sequences, approximately 3.2% of them singletons. This rearrangement joins TRBV4-1 to TRBJ1-2; 8 nucleotides align to TRBD1. This TCR derives from a man aged 18 to 29 who received the YFV17D yellow fever vaccine. The sample here was CD4+ T cells sorted from PBMCs, taken 10 days after the yellow fever booster vaccination. The CDR3, as DNA: TGCGCCAGCAGCCAAGATGGGGTCGACAGGGGACATGGCTACACCTTC. It codes for CASSQDGVDRGHGYTF.